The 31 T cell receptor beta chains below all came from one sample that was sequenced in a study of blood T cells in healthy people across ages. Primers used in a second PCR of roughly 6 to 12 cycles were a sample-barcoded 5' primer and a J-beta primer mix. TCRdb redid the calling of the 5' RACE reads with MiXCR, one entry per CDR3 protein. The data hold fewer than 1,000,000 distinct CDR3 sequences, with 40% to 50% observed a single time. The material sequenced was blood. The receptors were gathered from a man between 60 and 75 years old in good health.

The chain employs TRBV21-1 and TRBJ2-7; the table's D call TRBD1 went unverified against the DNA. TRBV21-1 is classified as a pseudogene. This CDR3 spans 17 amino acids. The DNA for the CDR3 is TGTGCCAGCAGCACCCTTTACTACTCCGGGACCCACTACGAGCAGTACTTC. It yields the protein CASSTLYYSGTHYEQYF.

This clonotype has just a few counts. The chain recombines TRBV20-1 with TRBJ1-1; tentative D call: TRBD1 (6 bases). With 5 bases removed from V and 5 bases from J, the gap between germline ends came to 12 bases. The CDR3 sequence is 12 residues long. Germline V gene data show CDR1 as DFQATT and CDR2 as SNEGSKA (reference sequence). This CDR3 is CSAGPTGTEAFF. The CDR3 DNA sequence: TGCAGTGCTGGACCCACAGGGACTGAAGCTTTCTTT.

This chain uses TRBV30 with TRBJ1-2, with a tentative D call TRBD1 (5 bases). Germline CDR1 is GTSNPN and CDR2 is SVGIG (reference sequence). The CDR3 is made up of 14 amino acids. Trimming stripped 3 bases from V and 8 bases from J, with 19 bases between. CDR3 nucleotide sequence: TGTGCCTGGAGGGTACATCGGAGGGGAGGAGGCTACACCTTC. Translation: CAWRVHRRGGGYTF.

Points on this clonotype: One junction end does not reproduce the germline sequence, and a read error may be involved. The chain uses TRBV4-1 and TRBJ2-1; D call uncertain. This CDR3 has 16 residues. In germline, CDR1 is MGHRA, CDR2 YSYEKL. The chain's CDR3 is CAGSQEDRAMVDEQFF. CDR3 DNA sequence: TGCGCCGGCAGCCAAGAGGATAGGGCGATGGTCGATGAGCAGTTCTTC.

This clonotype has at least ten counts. In DNA, the CDR3 is TGTGCCAGCAGCTTAGAAGTCAGGGGAGGGGAGCAGTACTTC. Translated, it gives CASSLEVRGGEQYF. This rearrangement joins TRBV7-2 to TRBJ2-7, with a tentative D call TRBD2 (7 bases). The germline V gene has CDR1 SGHTA and CDR2 FQGNSA. Trimming left V 1 base short and J 7 bases short, with 14 bases between. CDR3 length: 14 amino acids.

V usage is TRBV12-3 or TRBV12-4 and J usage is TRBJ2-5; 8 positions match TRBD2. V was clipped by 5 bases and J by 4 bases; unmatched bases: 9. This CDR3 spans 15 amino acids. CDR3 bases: TGTGCCAGCAGTCCAGCGGGGGCCTCCCGAGAGACCCAGTACTTC. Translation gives CASSPAGASRETQYF.

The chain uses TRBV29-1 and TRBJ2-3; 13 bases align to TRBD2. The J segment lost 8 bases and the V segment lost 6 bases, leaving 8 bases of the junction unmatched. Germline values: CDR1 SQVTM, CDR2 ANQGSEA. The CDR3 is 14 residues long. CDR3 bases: TGCAGCGTGGTAACTAGCGGGGGGGATGGTACGCAGTATTTT. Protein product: CSVVTSGGDGTQYF.

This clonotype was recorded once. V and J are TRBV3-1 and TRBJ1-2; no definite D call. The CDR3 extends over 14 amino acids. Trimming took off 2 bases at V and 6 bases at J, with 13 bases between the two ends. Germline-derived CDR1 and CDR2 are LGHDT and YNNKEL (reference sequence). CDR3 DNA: TGTGCCAGCAGCCAACTCCCCAGGAGAGATGGCTACACCTTC. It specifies CASSQLPRRDGYTF.

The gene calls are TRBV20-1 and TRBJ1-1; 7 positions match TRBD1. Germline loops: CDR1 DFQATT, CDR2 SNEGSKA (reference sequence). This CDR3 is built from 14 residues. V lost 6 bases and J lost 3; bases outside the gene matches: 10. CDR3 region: CSAKDRSPYTEAFF. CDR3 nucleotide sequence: TGCAGTGCAAAGGACAGGTCTCCTTACACTGAAGCTTTCTTT.

CDR3: CASSQGDSRYGYTF. The CDR3 nucleotides are TGCGCCAGCAGCCAAGGGGACAGTAGGTATGGCTACACCTTC. V and J are TRBV4-3 and TRBJ1-2, with TRBD1 identical over 7 bases. Per germline, CDR1 LGHNA and CDR2 YSLEER. V gave up 1 base and J gave up 5 bases; unmatched junction bases: 4. The CDR3 spans 14 residues.

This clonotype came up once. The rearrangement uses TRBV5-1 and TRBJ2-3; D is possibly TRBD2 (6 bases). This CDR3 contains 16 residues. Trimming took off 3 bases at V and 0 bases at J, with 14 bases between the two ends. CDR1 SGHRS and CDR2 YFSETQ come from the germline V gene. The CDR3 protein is CASSSRTISSTDTQYF. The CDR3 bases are TGCGCCAGCAGCTCTCGGACTATTTCTAGCACAGATACGCAGTATTTT. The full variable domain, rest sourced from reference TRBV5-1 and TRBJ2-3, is KAGVTQTPRYLIKTRGQQVTLSCSPISGHRSVSWYQQTPGQGLQFLFEYFSETQRNKGNFPGRFSGRQFSNSRSEMNVSTLELGDSALYLCASSSRTISSTDTQYFGPGTRLTVL.

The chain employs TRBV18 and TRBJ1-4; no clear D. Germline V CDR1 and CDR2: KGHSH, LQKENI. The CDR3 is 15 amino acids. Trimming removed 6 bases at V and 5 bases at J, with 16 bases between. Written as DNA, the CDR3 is TGTGCCAGCTCGCCAGAACGTCGGGCGAATGAAAAACTGTTTTTT. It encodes CASSPERRANEKLFF.

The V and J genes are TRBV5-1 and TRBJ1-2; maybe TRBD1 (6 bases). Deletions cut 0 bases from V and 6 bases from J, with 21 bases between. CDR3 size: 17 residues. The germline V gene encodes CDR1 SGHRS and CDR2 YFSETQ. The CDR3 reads CASSLGRGRSTGDGYTF. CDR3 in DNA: TGCGCCAGCAGCTTGGGCAGGGGCAGATCCACCGGGGATGGCTACACCTTC.

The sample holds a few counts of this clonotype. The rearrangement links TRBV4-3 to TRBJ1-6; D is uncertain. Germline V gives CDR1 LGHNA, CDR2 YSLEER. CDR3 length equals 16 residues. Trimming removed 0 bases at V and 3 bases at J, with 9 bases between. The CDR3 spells CASSQETRDYNSPLHF. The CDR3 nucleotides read TGCGCCAGCAGCCAAGAAACCCGGGACTATAATTCACCCCTCCACTTT.

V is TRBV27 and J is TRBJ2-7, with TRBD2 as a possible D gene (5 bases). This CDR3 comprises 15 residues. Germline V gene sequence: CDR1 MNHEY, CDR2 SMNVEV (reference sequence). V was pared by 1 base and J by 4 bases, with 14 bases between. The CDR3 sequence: CASSLYSGLAYEQYF. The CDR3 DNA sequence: TGTGCCAGCAGTTTATATTCCGGGTTAGCGTACGAGCAGTACTTC.

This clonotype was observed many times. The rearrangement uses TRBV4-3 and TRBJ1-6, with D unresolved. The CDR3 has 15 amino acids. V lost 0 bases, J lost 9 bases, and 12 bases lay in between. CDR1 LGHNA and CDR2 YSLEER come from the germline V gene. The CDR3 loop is CASSQDTGKGSPLHF. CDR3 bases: TGCGCCAGCAGCCAAGATACGGGGAAGGGTTCACCCCTCCACTTT.

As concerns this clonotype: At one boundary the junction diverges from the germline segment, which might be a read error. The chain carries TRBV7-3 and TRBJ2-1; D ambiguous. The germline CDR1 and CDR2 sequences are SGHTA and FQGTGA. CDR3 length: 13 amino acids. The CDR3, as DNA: TGTGCCAACAGCTTAATCCTCGACAATGAGCAGTTCTTC. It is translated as CANSLILDNEQFF.

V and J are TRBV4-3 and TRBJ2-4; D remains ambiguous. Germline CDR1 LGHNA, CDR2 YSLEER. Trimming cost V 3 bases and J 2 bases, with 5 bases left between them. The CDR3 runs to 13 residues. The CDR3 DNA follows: TGCGCCAGCAGCCAGAGTACCAAAAACATTCAGTACTTC. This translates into CASSQSTKNIQYF.

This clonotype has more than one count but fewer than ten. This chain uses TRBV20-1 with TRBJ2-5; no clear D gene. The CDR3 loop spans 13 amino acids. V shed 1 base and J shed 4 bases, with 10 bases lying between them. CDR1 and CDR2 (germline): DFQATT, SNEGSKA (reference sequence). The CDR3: CSARATLGETQYF. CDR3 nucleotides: TGCAGTGCTAGAGCAACCCTGGGAGAGACCCAGTACTTC.

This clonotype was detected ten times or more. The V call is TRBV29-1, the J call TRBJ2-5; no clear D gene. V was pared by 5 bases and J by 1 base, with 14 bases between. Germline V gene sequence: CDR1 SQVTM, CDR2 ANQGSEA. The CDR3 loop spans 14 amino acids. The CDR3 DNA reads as TGCAGCGTTTTTCCCCCTAATTCCCAAGAGACCCAGTACTTC. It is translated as CSVFPPNSQETQYF.

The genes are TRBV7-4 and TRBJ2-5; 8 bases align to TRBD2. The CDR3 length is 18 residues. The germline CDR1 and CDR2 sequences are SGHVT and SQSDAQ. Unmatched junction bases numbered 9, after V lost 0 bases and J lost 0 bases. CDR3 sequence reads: CASSLAGLEKGYQETQYF. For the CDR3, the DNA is TGTGCCAGCAGCTTAGCGGGACTAGAAAAAGGGTACCAAGAGACCCAGTACTTC.

CDR3 DNA sequence: TGTGCCAGCAGACAGCAGGGTATCAACACAGATACGCAGTATTTT. Its translation is CASRQQGINTDTQYF. The V gene is TRBV6-5, the J gene TRBJ2-3; tentatively, D is TRBD1 (5 bases). The ends were cut back, 6 bases at V and 2 bases at J, with 15 bases in the middle. Germline CDR1 and CDR2: MNHEY and SVGAGI. The CDR3 has 15 amino acids.

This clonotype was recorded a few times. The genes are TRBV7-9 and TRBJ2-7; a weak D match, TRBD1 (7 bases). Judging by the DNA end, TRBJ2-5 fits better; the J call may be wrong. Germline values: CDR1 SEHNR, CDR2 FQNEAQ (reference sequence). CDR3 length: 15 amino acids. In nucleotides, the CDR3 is TGTGCCAGCAGCTTAGCGCAGGGGGGCAGGAAGACCCAGTACTTC. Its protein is CASSLAQGGRKTQYF.

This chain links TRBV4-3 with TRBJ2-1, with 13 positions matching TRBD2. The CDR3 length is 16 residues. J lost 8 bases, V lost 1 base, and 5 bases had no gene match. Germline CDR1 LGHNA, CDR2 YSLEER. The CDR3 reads CASSQVTSGGAYEQFF. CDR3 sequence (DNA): TGCGCCAGCAGCCAAGTAACTAGCGGGGGGGCCTATGAGCAGTTCTTC.

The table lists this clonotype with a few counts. The CDR3 sequence: CASSPRRYSNQPQHF. In DNA, the CDR3 is TGTGCCAGCAGCCCAAGGCGTTATAGCAATCAGCCCCAGCATTTT. The V and J genes are TRBV2 and TRBJ1-5; D not resolved. Looked up from germline, CDR1 is SNHLY and CDR2 is FYNNEI. There are 15 residues in the CDR3. V lost 6 bases and J lost 0, with 12 bases in between.

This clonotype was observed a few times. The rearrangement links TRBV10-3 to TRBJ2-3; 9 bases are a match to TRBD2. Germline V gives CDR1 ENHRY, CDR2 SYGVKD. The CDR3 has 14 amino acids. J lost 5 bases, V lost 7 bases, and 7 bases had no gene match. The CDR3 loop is CAIKPAGGLDTQYF. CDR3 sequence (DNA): TGTGCCATCAAACCAGCGGGGGGCCTAGATACGCAGTATTTT.

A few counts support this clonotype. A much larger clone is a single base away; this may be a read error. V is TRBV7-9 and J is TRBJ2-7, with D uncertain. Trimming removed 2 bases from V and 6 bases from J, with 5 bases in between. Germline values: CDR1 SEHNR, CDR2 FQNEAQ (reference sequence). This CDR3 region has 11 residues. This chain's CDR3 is CASSLTPEQYF. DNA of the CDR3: TGTGCCAGCAGCTTAACACCCGAGCAGTACTTC.

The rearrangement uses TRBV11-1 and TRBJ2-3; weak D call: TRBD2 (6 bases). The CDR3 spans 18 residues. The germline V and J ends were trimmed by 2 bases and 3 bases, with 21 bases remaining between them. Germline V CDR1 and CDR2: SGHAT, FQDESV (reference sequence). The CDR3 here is CASSLKFGAGGVTDTQYF. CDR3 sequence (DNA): TGTGCCAGCAGCTTAAAATTCGGTGCCGGGGGAGTTACAGATACGCAGTATTTT.

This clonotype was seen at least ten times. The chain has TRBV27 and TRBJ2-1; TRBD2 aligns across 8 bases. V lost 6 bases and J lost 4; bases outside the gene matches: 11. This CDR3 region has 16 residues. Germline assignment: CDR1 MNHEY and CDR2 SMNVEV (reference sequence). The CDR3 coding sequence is TGTGCCAGCAGCTATACTAGCGGCAATTTTTACAATGAGCAGTTCTTC. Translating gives CASSYTSGNFYNEQFF.

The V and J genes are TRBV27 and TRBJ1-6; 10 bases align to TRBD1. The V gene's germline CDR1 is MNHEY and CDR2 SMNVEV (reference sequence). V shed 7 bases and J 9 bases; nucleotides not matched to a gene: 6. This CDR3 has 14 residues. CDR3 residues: CASKPGQGFSPLHF. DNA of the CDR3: TGTGCCAGCAAGCCGGGACAGGGGTTTTCACCCCTCCACTTT.

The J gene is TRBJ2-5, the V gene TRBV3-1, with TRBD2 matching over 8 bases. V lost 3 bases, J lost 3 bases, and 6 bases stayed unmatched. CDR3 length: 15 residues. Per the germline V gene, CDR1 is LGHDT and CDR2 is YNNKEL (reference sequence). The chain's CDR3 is CASSQSSGVEETQYF. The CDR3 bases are TGTGCCAGCAGCCAGAGTAGCGGGGTTGAAGAGACCCAGTACTTC.